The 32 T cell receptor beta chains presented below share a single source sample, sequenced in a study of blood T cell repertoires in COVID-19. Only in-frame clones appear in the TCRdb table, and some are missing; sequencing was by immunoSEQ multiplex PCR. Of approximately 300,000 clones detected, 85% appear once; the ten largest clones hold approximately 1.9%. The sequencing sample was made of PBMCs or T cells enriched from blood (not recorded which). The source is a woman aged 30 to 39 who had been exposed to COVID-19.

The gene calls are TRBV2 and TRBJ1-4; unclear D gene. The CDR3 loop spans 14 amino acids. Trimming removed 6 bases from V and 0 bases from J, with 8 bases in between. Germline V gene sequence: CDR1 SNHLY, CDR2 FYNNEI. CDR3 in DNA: TGTGCCAGCAGAACAGAAGCAACTAATGAAAAACTGTTTTTT. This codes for CASRTEATNEKLFF.

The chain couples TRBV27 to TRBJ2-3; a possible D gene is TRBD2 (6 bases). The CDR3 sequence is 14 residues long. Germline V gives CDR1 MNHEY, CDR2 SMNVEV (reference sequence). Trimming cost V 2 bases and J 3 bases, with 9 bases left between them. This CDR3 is CASSLGRGTDTQYF. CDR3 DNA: TGTGCCAGCAGTTTAGGACGGGGGACAGATACGCAGTATTTT.

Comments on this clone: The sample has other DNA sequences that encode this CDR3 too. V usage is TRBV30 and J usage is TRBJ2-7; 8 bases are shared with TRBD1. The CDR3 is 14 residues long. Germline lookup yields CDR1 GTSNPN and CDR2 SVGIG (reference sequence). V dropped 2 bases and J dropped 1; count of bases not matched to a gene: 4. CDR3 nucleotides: TGTGCCTGGAGTACGGGGACAGGTTCCTACGAGCAGTACTTC. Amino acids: CAWSTGTGSYEQYF.

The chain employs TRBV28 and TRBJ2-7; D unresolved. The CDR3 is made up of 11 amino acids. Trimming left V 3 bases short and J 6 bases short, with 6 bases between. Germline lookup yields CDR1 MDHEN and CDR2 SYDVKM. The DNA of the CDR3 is TGTGCCAGCAGTTTTAGTCGCGAGCAGTACTTC. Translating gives CASSFSREQYF.

The CDR3 DNA follows: TGTGCCAGCAGCTCATACCGGGACAGGGTGGCCGAGCAGTACTTC. Protein: CASSSYRDRVAEQYF. The chain is built from TRBV7-3 and TRBJ2-7; 9 bases are a match to TRBD1. The CDR3 loop spans 15 amino acids. V lost 4 bases and J lost 6; bases outside the gene matches: 10. CDR1 SGHTA and CDR2 FQGTGA come from the germline V gene. Full variable domain (outside the CDR3, taken from reference TRBV7-3 and TRBJ2-7): GAGVSQTPSNKVTEKGKYVELRCDPISGHTALYWYRQSLGQGPEFLIYFQGTGAADDSGLPNDRFFAVRPEGSVSTLKIQRTERGDSAVYLCASSSYRDRVAEQYFGPGTRLTVT.

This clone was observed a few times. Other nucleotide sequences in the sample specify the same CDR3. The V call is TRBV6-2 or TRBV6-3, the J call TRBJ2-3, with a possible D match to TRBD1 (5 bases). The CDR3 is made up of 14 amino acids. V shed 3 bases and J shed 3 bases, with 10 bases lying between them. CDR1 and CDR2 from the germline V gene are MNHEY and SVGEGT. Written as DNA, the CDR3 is TGTGCCAGCAGTTATCAGGGCGGTACAGATACGCAGTATTTT. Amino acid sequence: CASSYQGGTDTQYF.

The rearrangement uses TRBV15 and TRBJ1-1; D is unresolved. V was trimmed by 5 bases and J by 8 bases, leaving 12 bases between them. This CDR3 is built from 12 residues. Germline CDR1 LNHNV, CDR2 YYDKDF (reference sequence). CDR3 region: CATSQEPPEAFF. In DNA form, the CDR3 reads TGTGCCACCAGCCAAGAGCCGCCAGAAGCTTTCTTT.

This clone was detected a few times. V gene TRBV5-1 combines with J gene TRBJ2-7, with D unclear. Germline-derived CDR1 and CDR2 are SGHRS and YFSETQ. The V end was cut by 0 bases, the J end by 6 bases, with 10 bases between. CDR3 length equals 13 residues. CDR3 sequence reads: CASSLASVPEQYF. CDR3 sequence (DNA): TGCGCCAGCAGCTTGGCCAGCGTCCCCGAGCAGTACTTC.

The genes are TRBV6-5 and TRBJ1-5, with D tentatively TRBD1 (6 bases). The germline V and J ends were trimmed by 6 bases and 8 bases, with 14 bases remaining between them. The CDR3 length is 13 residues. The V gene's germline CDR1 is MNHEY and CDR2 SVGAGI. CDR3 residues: CASRLYRVEPQHF. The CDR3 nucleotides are TGTGCCAGCAGACTTTACAGGGTAGAGCCCCAGCATTTT.

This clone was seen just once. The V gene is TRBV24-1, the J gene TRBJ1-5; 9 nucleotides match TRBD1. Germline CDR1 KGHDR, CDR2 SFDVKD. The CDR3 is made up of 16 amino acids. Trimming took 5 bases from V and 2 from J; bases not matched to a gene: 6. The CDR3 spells CATSGLQGAGNQPQHF. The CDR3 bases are TGTGCCACCAGTGGCCTACAGGGGGCGGGCAATCAGCCCCAGCATTTT.

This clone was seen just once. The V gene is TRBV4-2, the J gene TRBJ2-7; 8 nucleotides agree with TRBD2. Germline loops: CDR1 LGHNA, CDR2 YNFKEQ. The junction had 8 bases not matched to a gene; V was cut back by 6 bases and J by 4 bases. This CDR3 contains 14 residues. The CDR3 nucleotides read TGTGCCAGCAGGGTCGACAGCGGGAGTTACGAGCAGTACTTC. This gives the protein CASRVDSGSYEQYF.

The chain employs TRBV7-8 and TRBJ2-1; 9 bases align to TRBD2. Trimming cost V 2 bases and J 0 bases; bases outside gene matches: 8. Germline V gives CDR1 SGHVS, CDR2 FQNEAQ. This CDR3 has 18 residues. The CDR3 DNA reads TGTGCCAGCAGCTTACGACTAGCGGCCCCTGCCTCCTACAATGAGCAGTTCTTC. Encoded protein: CASSLRLAAPASYNEQFF.

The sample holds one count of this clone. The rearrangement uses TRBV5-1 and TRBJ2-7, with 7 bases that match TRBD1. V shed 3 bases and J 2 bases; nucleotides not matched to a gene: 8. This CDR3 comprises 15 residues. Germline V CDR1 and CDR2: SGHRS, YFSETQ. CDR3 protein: CASSSPGTEAYEQYF. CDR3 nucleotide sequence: TGCGCCAGCAGCTCGCCCGGGACAGAGGCCTACGAGCAGTACTTC. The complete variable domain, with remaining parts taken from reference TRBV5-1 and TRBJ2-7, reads KAGVTQTPRYLIKTRGQQVTLSCSPISGHRSVSWYQQTPGQGLQFLFEYFSETQRNKGNFPGRFSGRQFSNSRSEMNVSTLELGDSALYLCASSSPGTEAYEQYFGPGTRLTVT.

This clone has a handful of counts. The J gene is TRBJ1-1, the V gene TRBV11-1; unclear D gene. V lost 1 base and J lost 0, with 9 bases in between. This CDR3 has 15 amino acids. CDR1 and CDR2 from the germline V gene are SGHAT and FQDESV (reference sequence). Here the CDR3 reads CASSLDRRMNTEAFF. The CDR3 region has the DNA TGTGCCAGCAGCTTAGATCGGAGAATGAACACTGAAGCTTTCTTT.

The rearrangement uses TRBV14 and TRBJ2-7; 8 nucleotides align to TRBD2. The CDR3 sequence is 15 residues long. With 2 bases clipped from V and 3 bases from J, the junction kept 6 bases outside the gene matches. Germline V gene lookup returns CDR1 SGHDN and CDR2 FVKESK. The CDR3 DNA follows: TGTGCCAGCAGCCAACGTAGCGGGGCCTTCTACGAGCAGTACTTC. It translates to CASSQRSGAFYEQYF.

This CDR3 reads CATSRGGPVSKETQYF. The CDR3 bases are TGTGCCACCAGCAGAGGGGGCCCGGTTTCGAAAGAGACCCAGTACTTC. The V gene is TRBV15, the J gene TRBJ2-5, with a tentative D call TRBD1 (5 bases). Trimming stripped 1 base from V and 3 bases from J, with 15 bases between. The CDR3 extends over 16 amino acids. Germline V gene lookup returns CDR1 LNHNV and CDR2 YYDKDF (reference sequence).

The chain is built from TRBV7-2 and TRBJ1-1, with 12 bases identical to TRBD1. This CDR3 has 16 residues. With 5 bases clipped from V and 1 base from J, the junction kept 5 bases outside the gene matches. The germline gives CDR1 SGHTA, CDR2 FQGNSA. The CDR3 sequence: CASSERDRGPNTEAFF. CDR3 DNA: TGTGCCAGCAGCGAACGGGACAGGGGGCCGAACACTGAAGCTTTCTTT. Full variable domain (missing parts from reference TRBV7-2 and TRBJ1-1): GAGVSQSPSNKVTEKGKDVELRCDPISGHTALYWYRQSLGQGLEFLIYFQGNSAPDKSGLPSDRFSAERTGGSVSTLTIQRTQQEDSAVYLCASSERDRGPNTEAFFGQGTRLTVV.

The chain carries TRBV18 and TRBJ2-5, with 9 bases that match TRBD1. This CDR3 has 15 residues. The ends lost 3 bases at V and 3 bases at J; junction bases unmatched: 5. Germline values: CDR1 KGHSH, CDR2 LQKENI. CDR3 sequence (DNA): TGTGCCAGCTCACCTCCCCGGACAGGGGAAGAGACCCAGTACTTC. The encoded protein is CASSPPRTGEETQYF.

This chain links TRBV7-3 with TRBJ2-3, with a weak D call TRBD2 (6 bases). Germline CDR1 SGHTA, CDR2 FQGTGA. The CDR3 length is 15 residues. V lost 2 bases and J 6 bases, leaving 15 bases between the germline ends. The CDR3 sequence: CASSLEASGRDTQYF. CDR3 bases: TGTGCCAGCAGCTTAGAGGCTTCGGGGAGGGATACGCAGTATTTT.

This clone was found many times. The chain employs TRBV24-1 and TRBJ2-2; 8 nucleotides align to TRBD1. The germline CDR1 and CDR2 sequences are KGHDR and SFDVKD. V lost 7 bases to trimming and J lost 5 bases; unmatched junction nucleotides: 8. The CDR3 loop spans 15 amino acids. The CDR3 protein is CATSLSDRETGELFF. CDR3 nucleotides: TGTGCCACCAGCCTCTCGGACAGGGAGACCGGGGAGCTGTTTTTT.

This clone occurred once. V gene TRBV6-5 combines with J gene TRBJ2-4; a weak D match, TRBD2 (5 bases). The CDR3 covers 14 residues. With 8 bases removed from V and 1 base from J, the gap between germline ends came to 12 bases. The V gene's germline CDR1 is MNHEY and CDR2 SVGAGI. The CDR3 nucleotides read TGTGCCAGCCGGGAATATGGGGCCAAAAACATTCAGTACTTC. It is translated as CASREYGAKNIQYF.

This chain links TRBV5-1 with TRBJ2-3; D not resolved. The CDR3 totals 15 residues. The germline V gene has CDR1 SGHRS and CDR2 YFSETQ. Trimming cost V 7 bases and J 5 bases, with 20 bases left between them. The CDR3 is CASRMRWPAGDTQYF. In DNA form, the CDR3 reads TGCGCCAGCCGGATGAGGTGGCCAGCCGGAGATACGCAGTATTTT.

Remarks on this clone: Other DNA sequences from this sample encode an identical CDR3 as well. CDR3 in DNA: TGCGCCAGCAGCTTGGCTGTGAGCTCCTACGAGCAGTACTTC. Its translation: CASSLAVSSYEQYF. V is TRBV5-1 and J is TRBJ2-7; D is unresolved. Looked up from germline, CDR1 is SGHRS and CDR2 is YFSETQ. V gave up 0 bases and J gave up 0 bases, with 7 bases separating them. The CDR3 spans 14 residues.

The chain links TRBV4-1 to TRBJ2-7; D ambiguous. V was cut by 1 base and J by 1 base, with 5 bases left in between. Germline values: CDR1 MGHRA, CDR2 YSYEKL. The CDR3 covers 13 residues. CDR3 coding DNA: TGCGCCAGCAGCCAAGTTCAGTCCTACGAGCAGTACTTC. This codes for CASSQVQSYEQYF.

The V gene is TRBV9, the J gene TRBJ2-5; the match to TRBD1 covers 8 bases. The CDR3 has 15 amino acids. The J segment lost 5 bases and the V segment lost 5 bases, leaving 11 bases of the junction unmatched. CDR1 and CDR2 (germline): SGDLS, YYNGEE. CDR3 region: CASSQGQANAETQYF. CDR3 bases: TGTGCCAGCAGTCAGGGACAGGCGAACGCGGAGACCCAGTACTTC.

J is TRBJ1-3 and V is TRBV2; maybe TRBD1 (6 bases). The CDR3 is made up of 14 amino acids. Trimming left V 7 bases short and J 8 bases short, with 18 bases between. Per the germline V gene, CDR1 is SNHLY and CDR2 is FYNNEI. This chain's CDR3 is CASTARDKWYTIYF. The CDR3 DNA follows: TGTGCCAGCACCGCCCGGGACAAGTGGTACACCATATATTTT.

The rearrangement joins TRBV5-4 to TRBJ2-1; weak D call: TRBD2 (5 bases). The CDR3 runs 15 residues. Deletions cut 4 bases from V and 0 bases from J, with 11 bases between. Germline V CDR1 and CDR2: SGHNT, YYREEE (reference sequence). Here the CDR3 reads CASSGPGSSYNEQFF. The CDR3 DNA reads TGTGCCAGCAGCGGGCCTGGGAGCTCCTACAATGAGCAGTTCTTC. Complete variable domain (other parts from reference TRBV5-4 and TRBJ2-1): ETGVTQSPTHLIKTRGQQVTLRCSSQSGHNTVSWYQQALGQGPQFIFQYYREEENGRGNFPPRFSGLQFPNYSSELNVNALELDDSALYLCASSGPGSSYNEQFFGPGTRLTVL.

The CDR3 DNA sequence: TGTGCCAGCAGCCAGGGACTAGCCTCCTACAATGAGCAGTTCTTC. Residues: CASSQGLASYNEQFF. The chain employs TRBV7-3 and TRBJ2-1; 9 nucleotides match TRBD2. The CDR3 is made up of 15 amino acids. V lost 5 bases, J lost 0 bases, and 2 bases stayed unmatched. CDR1 and CDR2 from the germline V gene are SGHTA and FQGTGA.

The CDR3 bases are TGTGCCAGCAGTTGGGGCGACAATCAGCCCCAGCATTTT. Residues: CASSWGDNQPQHF. V usage is TRBV28 and J usage is TRBJ1-5; D is possibly TRBD1 (5 bases). In germline, CDR1 is MDHEN, CDR2 SYDVKM. V was pared by 4 bases and J by 3 bases, with 7 bases between. CDR3 size: 13 residues.

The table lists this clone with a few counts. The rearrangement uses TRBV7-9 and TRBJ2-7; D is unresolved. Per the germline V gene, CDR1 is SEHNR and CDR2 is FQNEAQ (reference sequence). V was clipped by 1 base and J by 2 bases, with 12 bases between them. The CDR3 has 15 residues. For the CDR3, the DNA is TGTGCCAGCAGCTTAGGTGAGCGAACCCCCTACGAGCAGTACTTC. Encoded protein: CASSLGERTPYEQYF.

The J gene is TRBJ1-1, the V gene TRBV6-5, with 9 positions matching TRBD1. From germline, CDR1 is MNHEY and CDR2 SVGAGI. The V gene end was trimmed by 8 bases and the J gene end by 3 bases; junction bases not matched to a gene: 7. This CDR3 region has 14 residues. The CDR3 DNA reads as TGTGCCAGCCAGCCTGACAGGGGGGACACTGAAGCTTTCTTT. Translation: CASQPDRGDTEAFF.

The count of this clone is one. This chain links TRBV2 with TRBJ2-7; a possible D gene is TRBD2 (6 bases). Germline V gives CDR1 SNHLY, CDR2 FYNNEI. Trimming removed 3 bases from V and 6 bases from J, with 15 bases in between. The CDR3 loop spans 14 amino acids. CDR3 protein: CASSDLYGSGEQYF. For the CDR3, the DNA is TGTGCCAGCAGTGATCTATACGGGAGTGGCGAGCAGTACTTC.